This T cell receptor beta chain comes out of a study of blood T cell repertoires in COVID-19. Some clones are missing from TCRdb's copy, which holds only in-frame ones; the method was immunoSEQ multiplex PCR. Among about 62,000 clones listed, approximately 80% were seen once. Germline CDR1 reads SGHKS; CDR2 reads YYEKEE (reference sequence). CDR3 size: 16 residues. J gave up 3 bases and V 0 bases, and 4 bases lay outside the gene matches. V usage is TRBV5-5 and J usage is TRBJ2-2; 8 nucleotides agree with TRBD1. The sample comprised peripheral blood. The sequence was collected from a woman between 50 and 59 years old with active or convalescent COVID-19. DNA of the CDR3: TGTGCCAGCAGCTTGGCCGACAGGGGTTACACCGGGGAGCTGTTTTTT. Protein sequence: CASSLADRGYTGELFF. The full variable domain, its missing parts supplied by reference TRBV5-5 and TRBJ2-2, is DAGVTQSPTHLIKTRGQQVTLRCSPISGHKSVSWYQQVLGQGPQFIFQYYEKEERGRGNFPDRFSARQFPNYSSELNVNALLLGDSALYLCASSLADRGYTGELFFGEGSRLTVL.